These 30 T cell receptor beta chains were all obtained from the same sample, sequenced in a study of T cells in Graves' hyperthyroidism and ophthalmopathy. Researchers amplified the TCR beta CDR3 regions from RNA transcripts. RT-PCR in the first round (using the HTBI primer set) targeted the TCR CDR3. Each CDR3 protein is one row after TCRdb ran MiXCR on the multiplex PCR reads. The profile shows 450,000 to 700,000 distinct CDR3 sequences, roughly 50% of them singletons. Material: peripheral blood or thyroid tissue (not recorded which). Receptors were obtained from an adult woman with Graves' disease, either hyperthyroidism or ophthalmopathy (not recorded which).

In its sample, this clonotype was seen many times. The rearrangement links TRBV20-1 to TRBJ2-2; D gene uncertain. CDR1 is DFQATT, CDR2 SNEGSKA, per germline (reference sequence). This CDR3 has 13 residues. V was pared by 3 bases and J by 0 bases, with 5 bases between. The CDR3 loop reads CSASASNTGELFF. CDR3 DNA: TGCAGTGCTAGTGCGTCGAACACCGGGGAGCTGTTTTTT.

The table lists this clonotype with a few counts. Here the CDR3 DNA reads TGTGCCAGCTCACCATCAAGCGGGAGTATCGACGAGCAGTACTTC. This codes for CASSPSSGSIDEQYF. The genes are TRBV14 and TRBJ2-7; 8 nucleotides line up with TRBD2. The J segment lost 5 bases and the V segment lost 8 bases, leaving 14 bases of the junction unmatched. The CDR3 runs to 15 residues. Germline loops: CDR1 SGHDN, CDR2 FVKESK.

V gene TRBV2 combines with J gene TRBJ2-5; TRBD2 is a possible D gene (5 bases). Trimming removed 7 bases at V and 7 bases at J, with 19 bases between. This CDR3 spans 14 amino acids. The germline V gene has CDR1 SNHLY and CDR2 FYNNEI. The CDR3 sequence: CASNGLRVGRTQYF. CDR3 coding DNA: TGTGCCAGCAATGGACTGCGAGTCGGTCGGACCCAGTACTTC.

Only a few counts were recorded for this clonotype. V is TRBV28 and J is TRBJ1-4; no firm D call. The length of the CDR3 is 15 residues. Trimming stripped 6 bases from V and 8 bases from J, with 19 bases between. Germline CDR1 and CDR2: MDHEN and SYDVKM. The CDR3 bases are TGTGCCAGCAGCCGGAAATTCCTGACGAGGGAAAAACTGTTTTTT. Amino acid sequence: CASSRKFLTREKLFF.

This sequence joins TRBV7-2 and TRBJ2-5; D gene unclear. The V end lost 7 bases, the J end lost 5 bases, and 8 bases lay between the germline ends. The germline CDR1 and CDR2 sequences are SGHTA and FQGNSA. There are 11 residues in the CDR3. The CDR3 loop reads CASKVGETQYF. CDR3 coding DNA: TGTGCCAGCAAAGTGGGGGAGACCCAGTACTTC.

V and J are TRBV12-3 or TRBV12-4 and TRBJ1-2; TRBD1 matches 8 bases. V gave up 3 bases and J gave up 0 bases; unmatched junction bases: 3. The CDR3 runs to 15 residues. As DNA, the CDR3 is TGTGCCAGCAGTTTGGCGGACAGGGCTAACTATGGCTACACCTTC. Amino acid sequence: CASSLADRANYGYTF.

This clonotype was recorded only once. The V and J genes are TRBV7-2 and TRBJ2-7; maybe TRBD1 (6 bases). From germline, CDR1 is SGHTA and CDR2 FQGNSA. The CDR3 is 16 amino acids. The V end lost 2 bases, the J end lost 5 bases, and 19 bases lay between the germline ends. CDR3 in amino acids: CASSLTGVQGWDEQYF. CDR3 coding DNA: TGTGCCAGCAGCTTAACTGGTGTTCAGGGGTGGGACGAGCAGTACTTC. The full variable domain, with the rest looked up from reference TRBV7-2 and TRBJ2-7, is GAGVSQSPSNKVTEKGKDVELRCDPISGHTALYWYRQSLGQGLEFLIYFQGNSAPDKSGLPSDRFSAERTGGSVSTLTIQRTQQEDSAVYLCASSLTGVQGWDEQYFGPGTRLTVT.

This clonotype was seen many times. The chain has TRBV7-9 and TRBJ1-2; weak D call: TRBD1 (6 bases). The CDR3 sequence is 18 residues long. The V and J ends lost 1 base and 2 bases respectively, with 20 bases between them. Germline CDR1 and CDR2: SEHNR and FQNEAQ (reference sequence). The CDR3 region is CASSLGRGRGAANYGYTF. CDR3 sequence (DNA): TGTGCCAGCAGCTTAGGGAGGGGTCGGGGGGCGGCGAACTATGGCTACACCTTC.

The V call is TRBV19, the J call TRBJ1-5; D unclear. The CDR3 covers 13 residues. V lost 3 bases to trimming and J lost 9 bases, with 12 bases between them. Germline assignment: CDR1 LNHDA and CDR2 SQIVND (reference sequence). The CDR3 bases are TGTGCCAGTAGTATTGACACCTCGGGGCCCCAGCATTTT. Its protein is CASSIDTSGPQHF.

This rearrangement joins TRBV7-9 to TRBJ2-5, with D maybe TRBD2 (6 bases). The CDR3 has 14 amino acids. Germline CDR1 SEHNR, CDR2 FQNEAQ (reference sequence). V lost 5 bases and J 5 bases, leaving 15 bases between the germline ends. CDR3 coding DNA: TGTGCCAGCAGCGCCCGGGCAGGAGGGGAGACCCAGTACTTC. It yields the protein CASSARAGGETQYF.

The sample holds many counts of this clonotype. This sequence joins TRBV4-1 and TRBJ2-7, with TRBD2 identical over 9 bases. The CDR3 runs to 15 residues. The germline CDR1 and CDR2 sequences are MGHRA and YSYEKL. With 4 bases clipped from V and 5 bases from J, the junction kept 9 bases outside the gene matches. CDR3 DNA: TGCGCCAGCAGCCCCCTGCGGGAGGGCCGCGACGAGCAGTACTTC. Encoded protein: CASSPLREGRDEQYF.

Ten or more counts support this clonotype. The V gene is TRBV5-1, the J gene TRBJ1-3; the D gene is possibly TRBD1 (5 bases). The CDR3 is 14 amino acids. Germline V CDR1 and CDR2: SGHRS, YFSETQ. Trimming took off 4 bases at V and 4 bases at J, with 12 bases between the two ends. The CDR3, as DNA: TGCGCCAGCAGCGGGGGGTCTGCCGGAAACACCATATATTTT. Translated, it gives CASSGGSAGNTIYF. The full variable domain, completed using reference TRBV5-1 and TRBJ1-3, is KAGVTQTPRYLIKTRGQQVTLSCSPISGHRSVSWYQQTPGQGLQFLFEYFSETQRNKGNFPGRFSGRQFSNSRSEMNVSTLELGDSALYLCASSGGSAGNTIYFGEGSWLTVV.

The table lists this clonotype with many counts. V is TRBV5-8 and J is TRBJ1-1, with no clear D. The germline V and J ends were trimmed by 2 bases and 7 bases, with 6 bases remaining between them. Germline loops: CDR1 SGHTS, CDR2 YDEGEE. This CDR3 region has 11 residues. The CDR3 spells CASSFGLEAFF. DNA of the CDR3: TGTGCCAGCAGCTTCGGTCTTGAAGCTTTCTTT.

The rearrangement links TRBV29-1 to TRBJ1-2; tentative D call: TRBD1 (5 bases). Germline lookup yields CDR1 SQVTM and CDR2 ANQGSEA. V gave up 8 bases and J gave up 3 bases, with 13 bases separating them. The CDR3 runs to 12 residues. For the CDR3, the DNA is TGCAGCTTAGCGGTAGGGGACTATGGCTACACCTTC. Amino acids: CSLAVGDYGYTF.

This clonotype showed up many times. The chain couples TRBV2 to TRBJ2-7; no clear D. Deletions cut 7 bases from V and 3 bases from J, with 10 bases between. Germline CDR1 is SNHLY and CDR2 is FYNNEI. The CDR3 has 12 residues. CDR3 nucleotides: TGTGCCAGCACGGAGAGGAACTACGAGCAGTACTTC. Translating it yields CASTERNYEQYF.

In its sample, this clonotype was seen a few times. The V and J genes are TRBV28 and TRBJ2-7; 8 bases are shared with TRBD2. CDR1 and CDR2 (germline): MDHEN, SYDVKM. The CDR3 runs 14 residues. The V and J ends lost 10 bases and 2 bases, in that order; junction bases with no gene match: 10. The CDR3 sequence is CANSQAGATYEQYF. In DNA, the CDR3 is TGTGCCAACAGCCAAGCGGGAGCAACCTACGAGCAGTACTTC.

The gene calls are TRBV6-2 or TRBV6-3 and TRBJ2-7, with 14 bases fitting TRBD2. The CDR3 is made up of 15 amino acids. Per germline, CDR1 MNHEY and CDR2 SVGEGT. The J segment lost 6 bases and the V segment lost 3 bases, leaving 4 bases of the junction unmatched. The DNA for the CDR3 is TGTGCCAGCAGTTATGGGACTAGCGGGAGTAGCGAGCAGTACTTC. It codes for CASSYGTSGSSEQYF.

In its sample, this clonotype was seen many times. This chain connects TRBV10-2 to TRBJ1-1; a weak D match, TRBD1 (5 bases). Trimming left V 6 bases short and J 4 bases short, with 12 bases between. Germline V CDR1 and CDR2: WSHSY, SAAADI. This CDR3 has 13 amino acids. CDR3 DNA: TGCGCCAGCAGGGGAGCGGGGGGCACTGAAGCTTTCTTT. As protein: CASRGAGGTEAFF.

This chain uses TRBV24-1 with TRBJ2-5, with a tentative D call TRBD1 (6 bases). The CDR3 covers 13 residues. The germline V gene has CDR1 KGHDR and CDR2 SFDVKD. Trimming removed 4 bases from V and 5 bases from J, with 10 bases in between. CDR3 loop: CATSESDRETQYF. DNA for the CDR3: TGTGCCACCAGTGAGAGCGACAGGGAGACCCAGTACTTC.

This chain connects TRBV29-1 to TRBJ2-7; TRBD2 is a possible D gene (6 bases). Germline V gives CDR1 SQVTM, CDR2 ANQGSEA. The CDR3 is 13 amino acids. The V gene lost 7 bases and the J gene lost 6 bases, with 19 bases spanning the gap. CDR3 in amino acids: CSAVHYTGSEQYF. The CDR3 DNA reads TGCAGCGCTGTACATTACACCGGGAGCGAGCAGTACTTC.

This clonotype appeared many times. This chain connects TRBV7-9 to TRBJ2-7; TRBD2 matches 9 bases. The CDR3 spans 13 residues. V trimming: 6 bases; J trimming: 3 bases; junction bases outside the gene matches: 3. Germline V CDR1 and CDR2: SEHNR, FQNEAQ (reference sequence). The CDR3, as DNA: TGTGCCAGCAGTCTAGCGGGAAACTACGAGCAGTACTTC. Translated: CASSLAGNYEQYF.

The gene calls are TRBV7-2 and TRBJ1-5; 7 bases map to TRBD1. The ends lost 6 bases at V and 7 bases at J; junction bases unmatched: 6. There are 13 residues in the CDR3. Per the germline V gene, CDR1 is SGHTA and CDR2 is FQGNSA. As DNA, the CDR3 is TGTGCCAGCAGTCAGGGGGTGAGGCAGCCCCAGCATTTT. Translating it yields CASSQGVRQPQHF.

This chain links TRBV12-3 or TRBV12-4 with TRBJ1-1; a weak D match, TRBD1 (5 bases). V was clipped by 1 base and J by 1 base, with 13 bases between them. This CDR3 spans 16 amino acids. The CDR3 reads CASSLVGRGENTEAFF. Written as DNA, the CDR3 is TGTGCCAGCAGTTTAGTAGGGCGGGGGGAGAACACTGAAGCTTTCTTT.

This clonotype was observed a few times. The J gene is TRBJ2-5, the V gene TRBV20-1; D is possibly TRBD1 (5 bases). Germline V gene lookup returns CDR1 DFQATT and CDR2 SNEGSKA (reference sequence). The length of the CDR3 is 13 residues. V was cut by 3 bases and J by 1 base, with 9 bases left in between. CDR3 coding DNA: TGCAGTGCTAGTGGGGCAGCCCAAGAGACCCAGTACTTC. This sequence encodes CSASGAAQETQYF.

About this clonotype itself: The junction and the germline gene differ at one end; a read error may be behind it. The chain is built from TRBV2 and TRBJ1-5; no clear D gene. CDR3 size: 14 residues. Germline V gene lookup returns CDR1 SNHLY and CDR2 FYNNEI. In DNA, the CDR3 is TGTACCAGCAGCTTAGGATCAACAGTACAGCCCCAGCATTTT. Its translation: CTSSLGSTVQPQHF.

The chain couples TRBV6-5 to TRBJ1-5, with D unclear. The germline V gene encodes CDR1 MNHEY and CDR2 SVGAGI. The CDR3 totals 13 residues. Trimming removed 5 bases at V and 7 bases at J, with 12 bases between. This CDR3 is CASSDWAGQPQHF. The CDR3 DNA follows: TGTGCCAGCAGTGACTGGGCCGGACAGCCCCAGCATTTT.

This clonotype has ten or more counts. This chain joins TRBV12-3 or TRBV12-4 and TRBJ1-4; maybe TRBD1 (5 bases). The V and J ends lost 1 base and 0 bases respectively, with 12 bases between them. The CDR3 contains 17 residues. The CDR3 protein is CASSLGSRDATNEKLFF. The CDR3 DNA reads as TGTGCCAGCAGTTTAGGGTCCAGGGATGCAACTAATGAAAAACTGTTTTTT.

This clonotype was detected only a few times. V usage is TRBV4-1 and J usage is TRBJ1-1; D remains unclear. CDR1 and CDR2 from the germline V gene are MGHRA and YSYEKL. The CDR3 contains 14 residues. V was shortened by 4 bases and J by 2 bases, with 11 bases between the two germline ends. CDR3 amino acids: CASSPGRINTEAFF. In nucleotides, the CDR3 is TGCGCCAGCAGCCCAGGCCGGATAAACACTGAAGCTTTCTTT.

Worth noting for this clonotype: The junction departs from the called germline gene at one end, perhaps through a read error. The chain links TRBV7-8 to TRBJ1-4, with D unclear. Germline-derived CDR1 and CDR2 are SGHVS and FQNEAQ. The CDR3 length is 13 residues. Here the CDR3 DNA reads TGTGCCAGCAGCTTGGCAGCCCGTTCAAAAGTGGAATTT. It specifies CASSLAARSKVEF.

Ten or more counts support this clonotype. V gene TRBV12-3 or TRBV12-4 combines with J gene TRBJ2-5, with D perhaps TRBD2 (6 bases). The V end lost 8 bases, the J end lost 1 base, and 17 bases lay between the germline ends. The CDR3 spans 15 residues. The CDR3 reads CASVAGIDIQETQYF. DNA for the CDR3: TGTGCCAGCGTCGCGGGGATCGACATCCAAGAGACCCAGTACTTC.